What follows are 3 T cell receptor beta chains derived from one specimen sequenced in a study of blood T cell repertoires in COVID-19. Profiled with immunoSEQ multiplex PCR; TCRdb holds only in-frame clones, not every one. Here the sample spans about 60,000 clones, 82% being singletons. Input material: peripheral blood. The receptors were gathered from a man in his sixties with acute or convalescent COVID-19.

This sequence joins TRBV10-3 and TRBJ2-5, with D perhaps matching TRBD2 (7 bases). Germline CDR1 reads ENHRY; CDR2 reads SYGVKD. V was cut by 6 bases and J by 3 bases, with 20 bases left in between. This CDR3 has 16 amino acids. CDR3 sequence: CAISTMAGARKETQYF. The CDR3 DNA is TGTGCCATCAGCACCATGGCGGGGGCTCGGAAAGAGACCCAGTACTTC.

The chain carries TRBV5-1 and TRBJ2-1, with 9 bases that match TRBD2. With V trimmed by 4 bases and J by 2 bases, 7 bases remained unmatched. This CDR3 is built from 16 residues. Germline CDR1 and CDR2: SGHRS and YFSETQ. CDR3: CASSKGAGGAYNEQFF. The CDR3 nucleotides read TGCGCCAGCAGCAAGGGAGCGGGGGGAGCCTACAATGAGCAGTTCTTC.

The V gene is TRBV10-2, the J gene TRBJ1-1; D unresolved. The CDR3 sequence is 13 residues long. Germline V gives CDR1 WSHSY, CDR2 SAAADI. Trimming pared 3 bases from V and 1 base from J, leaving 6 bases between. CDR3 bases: TGCGCCAGCAGTGATTCAGGGAACACTGAAGCTTTCTTT. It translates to CASSDSGNTEAFF.